The T cell receptor beta chain described here comes from a study of beta chain features in type 1 diabetes. The CDR3 consists of 15 residues. CDR1 MNHNY and CDR2 SVGAGI come from the germline V gene (reference sequence). J gave up 4 bases and V 5 bases, and 6 bases lay outside the gene matches. It was one heparinised blood draw, averaging around 100 mL, that each donor gave. This clone was seen a few times. Antigen specificity is unknown. Study conclusions and caveats: Individuals with type 1 diabetes displayed fewer insertions and more deletions at VDJ junctions. TCRB repertoires of naive, central memory and Treg cells appeared more similar among patients than among healthy donors. PCR might preferentially amplify shorter templates, equally in patients and controls.

Every bit of the isolated RNA underwent reverse transcription, so sequencing read expressed TCRB transcripts. The method was immunoSEQ multiplex PCR; TCRdb's version includes in-frame clones alone and lacks a portion of them. The repertoire holds under 200,000 clones, with approximately 8.4% as singletons. The chain joins TRBV6-6 to TRBJ1-4; 8 bases map to TRBD1. The sequence was collected from a woman aged 18-35 years in good health. Sequencing was carried out using central memory CD4+ T cells from blood. CDR3 nucleotide sequence: TGTGCCAGCAGTACCCCAGGGGGCGGTAATGAAAAACTGTTTTTT. It specifies CASSTPGGGNEKLFF.